The 6 T cell receptor beta chains below come from one sample, sequenced in a study of regulatory T cells in long-lasting Graves disease. Time point given: newly diagnosed GD, antithyroid drugs for less than 3 months. PBMCs were the source of the RNA used for TCR sequencing. Assembly of TCR beta libraries relied on iRepertoire HTBI primers together with Arm-PCR of CDR3 regions. TCRdb processed the multiplex PCR reads anew with MiXCR; each CDR3 protein has one entry. The sample holds 400,000 to 500,000 distinct CDR3 sequences, over 12% seen once. The sample was also reused in another study, on T cells in Graves' hyperthyroidism and ophthalmopathy.

Source: peripheral blood mononuclear cells (PBMCs), taken at new diagnosis, from a patient treated with antithyroid drugs. These receptors were taken from a woman aged 40 to 50 with Graves disease.

This clonotype was recorded a few times. This chain joins TRBV4-1 and TRBJ1-2; tentative D call: TRBD1 (6 bases). This CDR3 is 13 amino acids long. Trimming cost V 0 bases and J 7 bases, with 9 bases left between them. Germline loops: CDR1 MGHRA, CDR2 YSYEKL. DNA for the CDR3: TGCGCCAGCAGCCAAGACTACAGGGTTGGCTACACCTTC. Translated: CASSQDYRVGYTF.

The chain recombines TRBV6-2 or TRBV6-3 with TRBJ2-3, with TRBD2 identical over 10 bases. Per germline, CDR1 MNHEY and CDR2 SVGEGT. CDR3 size: 16 residues. J lost 1 base, V lost 0 bases, and 1 base had no gene match. This CDR3 reads CASSYSGTSGTDTQYF. The CDR3 region has the DNA TGTGCCAGCAGTTACTCCGGGACTAGCGGCACAGATACGCAGTATTTT.

This chain uses TRBV7-3 with TRBJ1-4; D unresolved. Germline values: CDR1 SGHTA, CDR2 FQGTGA. Trimming took 0 bases from V and 8 from J, leaving 7 bases between them. This CDR3 is 13 amino acids long. The DNA of the CDR3 is TGTGCCAGCAGCTTAACGAGTGGGGAAAAACTGTTTTTT. Translation gives CASSLTSGEKLFF.

The gene calls are TRBV3-1 and TRBJ2-5; the D gene is possibly TRBD2 (5 bases). V was cut by 5 bases and J by 9 bases, with 22 bases left in between. The CDR3 is 15 amino acids. CDR1 and CDR2 from the germline V gene are LGHDT and YNNKEL (reference sequence). CDR3 nucleotide sequence: TGTGCCAGCAGCGTCGGACTGGTCCGGGTTGTGGCCCAGTACTTC. Its protein product is CASSVGLVRVVAQYF.

This clonotype was observed a handful of times. The rearrangement links TRBV12-3 or TRBV12-4 to TRBJ1-5; TRBD1 agrees at 9 bases. This CDR3 is built from 16 residues. V was pared by 4 bases and J by 2 bases, with 6 bases of the junction left unmatched. CDR3 amino acids: CASSSSGTGRNQPQHF. CDR3 nucleotides: TGTGCCAGCAGTTCGTCCGGGACAGGGCGCAATCAGCCCCAGCATTTT.

This clonotype has a count of ten or more. V is TRBV2 and J is TRBJ1-1; 7 bases align to TRBD1. The CDR3 has 14 amino acids. Germline V gene sequence: CDR1 SNHLY, CDR2 FYNNEI. Germline trimming cut 8 bases from V and 7 bases from J; bases unmatched to any gene: 13. CDR3 bases: TGTGCCAGCGCCGAACTAGGCAGGGGGAATGAAGCTTTCTTT. Its translation is CASAELGRGNEAFF. Looking up the rest from reference TRBV2 and TRBJ1-1 gives the full variable domain: EPEVTQTPSHQVTQMGQEVILRCVPISNHLYFYWYRQILGQKVEFLVSFYNNEISEKSEIFDDQFSVERPDGSNFTLKIRSTKLEDSAMYFCASAELGRGNEAFFGQGTRLTVV.